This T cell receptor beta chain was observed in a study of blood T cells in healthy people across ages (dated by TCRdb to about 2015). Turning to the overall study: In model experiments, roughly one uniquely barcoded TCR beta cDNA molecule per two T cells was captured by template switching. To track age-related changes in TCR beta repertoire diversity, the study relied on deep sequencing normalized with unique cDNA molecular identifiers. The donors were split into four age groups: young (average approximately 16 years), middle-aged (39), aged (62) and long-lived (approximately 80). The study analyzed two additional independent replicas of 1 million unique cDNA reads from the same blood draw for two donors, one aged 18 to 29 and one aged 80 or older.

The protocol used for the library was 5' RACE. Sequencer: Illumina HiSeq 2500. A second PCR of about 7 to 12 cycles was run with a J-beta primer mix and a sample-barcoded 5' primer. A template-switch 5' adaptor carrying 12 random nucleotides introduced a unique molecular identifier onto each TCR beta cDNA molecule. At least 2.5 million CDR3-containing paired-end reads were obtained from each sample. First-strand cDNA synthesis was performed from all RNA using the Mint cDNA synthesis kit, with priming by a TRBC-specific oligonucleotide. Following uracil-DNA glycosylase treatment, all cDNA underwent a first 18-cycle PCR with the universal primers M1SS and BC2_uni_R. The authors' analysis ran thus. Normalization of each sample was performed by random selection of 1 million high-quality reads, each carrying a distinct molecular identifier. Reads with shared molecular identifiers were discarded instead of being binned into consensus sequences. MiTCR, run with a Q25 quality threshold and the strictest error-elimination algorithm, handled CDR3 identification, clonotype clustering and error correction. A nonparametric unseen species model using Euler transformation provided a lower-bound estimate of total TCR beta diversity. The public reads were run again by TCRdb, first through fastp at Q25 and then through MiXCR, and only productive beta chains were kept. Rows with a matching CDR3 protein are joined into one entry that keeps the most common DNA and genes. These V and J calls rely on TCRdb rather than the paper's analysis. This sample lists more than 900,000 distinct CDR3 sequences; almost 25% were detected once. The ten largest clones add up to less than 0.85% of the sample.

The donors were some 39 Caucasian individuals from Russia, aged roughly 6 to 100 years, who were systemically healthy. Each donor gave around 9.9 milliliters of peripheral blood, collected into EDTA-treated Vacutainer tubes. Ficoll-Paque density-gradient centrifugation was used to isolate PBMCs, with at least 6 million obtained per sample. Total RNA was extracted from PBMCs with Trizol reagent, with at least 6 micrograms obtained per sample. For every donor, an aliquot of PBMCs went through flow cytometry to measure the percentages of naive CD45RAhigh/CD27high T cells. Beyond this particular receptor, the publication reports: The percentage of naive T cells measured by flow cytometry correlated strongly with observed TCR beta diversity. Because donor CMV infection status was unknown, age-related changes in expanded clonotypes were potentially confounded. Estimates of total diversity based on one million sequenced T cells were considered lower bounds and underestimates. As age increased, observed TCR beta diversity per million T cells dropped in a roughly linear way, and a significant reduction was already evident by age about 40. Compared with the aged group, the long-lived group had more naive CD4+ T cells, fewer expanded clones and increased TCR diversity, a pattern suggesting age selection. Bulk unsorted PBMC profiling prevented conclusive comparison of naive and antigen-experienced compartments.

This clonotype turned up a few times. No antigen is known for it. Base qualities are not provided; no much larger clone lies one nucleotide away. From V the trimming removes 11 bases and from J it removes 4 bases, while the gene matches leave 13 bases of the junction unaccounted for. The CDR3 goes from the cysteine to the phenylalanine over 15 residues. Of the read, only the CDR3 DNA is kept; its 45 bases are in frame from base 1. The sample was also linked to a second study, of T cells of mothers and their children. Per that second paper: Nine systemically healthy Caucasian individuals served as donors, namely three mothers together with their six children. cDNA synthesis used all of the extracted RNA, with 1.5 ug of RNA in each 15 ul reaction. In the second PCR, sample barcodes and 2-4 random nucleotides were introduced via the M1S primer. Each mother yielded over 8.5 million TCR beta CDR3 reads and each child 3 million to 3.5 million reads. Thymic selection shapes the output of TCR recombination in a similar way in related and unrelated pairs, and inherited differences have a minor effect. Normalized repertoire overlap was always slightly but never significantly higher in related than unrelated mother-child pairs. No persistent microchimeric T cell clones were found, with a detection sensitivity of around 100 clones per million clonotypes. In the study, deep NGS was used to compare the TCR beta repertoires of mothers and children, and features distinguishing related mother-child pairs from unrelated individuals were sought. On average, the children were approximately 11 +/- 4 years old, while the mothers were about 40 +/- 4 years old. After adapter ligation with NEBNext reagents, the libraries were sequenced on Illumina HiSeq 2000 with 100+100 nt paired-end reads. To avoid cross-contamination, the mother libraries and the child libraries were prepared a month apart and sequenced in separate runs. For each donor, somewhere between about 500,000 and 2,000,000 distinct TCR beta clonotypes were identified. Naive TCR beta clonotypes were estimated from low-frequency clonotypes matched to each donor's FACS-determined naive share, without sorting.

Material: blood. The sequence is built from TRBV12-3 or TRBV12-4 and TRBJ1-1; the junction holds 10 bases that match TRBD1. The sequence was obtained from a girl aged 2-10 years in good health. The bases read TGTGCCGGAATCGGGACAGGGGTATCGGGCACTGAAGCTTTCTTT. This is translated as CAGIGTGVSGTEAFF.